Listed below are T cell receptor beta chains from one sample, sequenced in a study of blood T cell repertoires in COVID-19. Generated by immunoSEQ multiplex PCR, the TCRdb table keeps only in-frame clones and is missing some. Of roughly 230,000 clones in the sample, 80% to 90% are singletons; the top ten hold 4% to 5%. Material for sequencing was peripheral blood. The source of these receptors is a woman aged 40-49 years who had recovered from COVID-19. Both conserved end residues are part of each CDR3. D genes are given only for firm matches. For some rows the clone size is stated as once, few or many, or as a class when expanded; others skip it.

d_call	clone_size	v_call	j_call	cdr3_nt	cdr3_aa
NA	NA	TRBV19	TRBJ1-4	TGTGCCAGTAGCAGAAATGGCAATGAAAAACTGTTTTTT	CASSRNGNEKLFF
NA	NA	TRBV2	TRBJ2-7	TGTGCCACCGAATCGGGACTTCCCTACGAGCAGTACTTC	CATESGLPYEQYF
TRBD1	NA	TRBV9	TRBJ2-2	TGTGCCAGCAGCTTAACCGGGACAGACGGGGAGCTGTTTTTT	CASSLTGTDGELFF
NA	NA	TRBV6-6	TRBJ1-5	TGTGCCAGCAGTTACGGTCGGGCCGGGGATCAGCCCCAGCATTTT	CASSYGRAGDQPQHF
NA	once	TRBV10-1	TRBJ2-3	TGCGCCAGCAGTGAGTCGTCCAGGGGAGCAGATACGCAGTATTTT	CASSESSRGADTQYF
TRBD1	NA	TRBV9	TRBJ2-7	TGTGCCAGCAGCGTTCGGGACAGGGGCGAGCAGTACTTC	CASSVRDRGEQYF
NA	NA	TRBV2	TRBJ2-5	TGTGCCAGCACCGGGGACCAAGAGACCCAGTACTTC	CASTGDQETQYF
NA	NA	TRBV5-5	TRBJ1-2	TGTGCCAGCAGCTTAATACCGGGGTTGGAGCGTGGCTACACCTTC	CASSLIPGLERGYTF
NA	NA	TRBV2	TRBJ1-1	TGTGCCAGCAACGATATTTTAGCTGAAGCTTTCTTT	CASNDILAEAFF
NA	few	TRBV27	TRBJ1-2	TGTGCCAGCAGTTTAAGGGGAGGAGGAAATGGCTACACCTTC	CASSLRGGGNGYTF
TRBD1	NA	TRBV14	TRBJ1-6	TGTGCCAGCAGCCGGAACTTACAGGGGTTTGGGTCACCCCTCCACTTT	CASSRNLQGFGSPLHF
NA	NA	TRBV9	TRBJ2-5	TGTGCCAGCAGCGTTTGGGGGGACAGACAACAAGAGACCCAGTACTTC	CASSVWGDRQQETQYF
NA	NA	TRBV6-2/TRBV6-3	TRBJ1-2	TGTGCCAGCAGTTCCGGGAGTGGCTACACCTTC	CASSSGSGYTF
TRBD1	many	TRBV27	TRBJ1-1	TGTGCCAGCAGTATCCGACAGGGGAGCACTGAAGCTTTCTTT	CASSIRQGSTEAFF
NA	NA	TRBV9	TRBJ1-1	TGTGCCAGCAGCTCCCAGATTGGACAGATTTACACTGAAGCTTTCTTT	CASSSQIGQIYTEAFF
TRBD1	NA	TRBV5-1	TRBJ2-2	TGCGCCAGCAGCTTGGCCGGGACAGGGATGCCCGGGGAGCTGTTTTTT	CASSLAGTGMPGELFF
TRBD1	NA	TRBV14	TRBJ2-5	TGTGCCAGCAGCCAGCAGACAGGGGTAGTGGAGACCCAGTACTTC	CASSQQTGVVETQYF
NA	few	TRBV30	TRBJ2-1	TGTGCCTGGACGTCGTTCCGAAACTCTGAGCAGTTCTTC	CAWTSFRNSEQFF
TRBD1	NA	TRBV11-2	TRBJ2-7	TGTGCCAGCAGCAGGGGGCACTCCTACGAGCAGTACTTC	CASSRGHSYEQYF